This T cell receptor (beta chain) is from a study of blood T cell repertoires in COVID-19. Study-level information: Spain, Italy and the United States supplied samples that represented acute and convalescent COVID-19. PBMCs, B-cell-depleted T cells, or T cells provided the cDNA or gDNA that made up the material.

CDR1 and CDR2 from the germline V gene are SGHVS and FQNEAQ. CDR3 size: 17 residues. The junction had 6 bases not matched to a gene; V was cut back by 2 bases and J by 0 bases. In the original workflow: Reference gene primer amplification gave estimated nucleated cell counts. Sequencing used immunoSEQ multiplex PCR; TCRdb keeps in-frame clones, though not all of them. V, J and clone size are those of that table, while D and trimming were read from the DNA. The sample shows about 150,000 clones, around 81% of them seen only once. Sequencing was carried out using peripheral blood. This chain joins TRBV7-8 and TRBJ2-2; 7 nucleotides agree with TRBD1. The sequence derives from a woman aged 60-75 years with active or convalescent COVID-19. The CDR3 DNA is TGTGCCAGCAGCTTATTTCCGGGACAGCCGAACACCGGGGAGCTGTTTTTT. Translation gives CASSLFPGQPNTGELFF. The whole variable domain, filled in from reference TRBV7-8 and TRBJ2-2, reads GAGVSQSPRYKVAKRGQDVALRCDPISGHVSLFWYQQALGQGPEFLTYFQNEAQLDKSGLPSDRFFAERPEGSVSTLKIQRTQQEDSAVYLCASSLFPGQPNTGELFFGEGSRLTVL.